The 14 T cell receptor beta chains below all came from one sample that was sequenced in a study of blood T cell repertoires in COVID-19. The method was immunoSEQ multiplex PCR; TCRdb's version includes in-frame clones alone and lacks a portion of them. The sample lists about 74,000 clones; 84% were seen once. Sequencing was done on a sample of peripheral blood. The receptors originated from an older man with acute or convalescent COVID-19.

The rearrangement links TRBV4-3 to TRBJ2-5; weak D call: TRBD1 (5 bases). The CDR3 runs to 16 residues. Deletions cut 3 bases from V and 1 base from J, with 15 bases between. CDR1 is LGHNA and CDR2 is YSLEER in the germline V gene. The CDR3 loop reads CASSHYRQGTQETQYF. DNA for the CDR3: TGCGCCAGCAGCCATTATCGTCAGGGTACCCAAGAGACCCAGTACTTC.

This chain links TRBV11-3 with TRBJ2-1, with a weak D call TRBD1 (6 bases). Germline values: CDR1 SGHNT, CDR2 YENEEA. V lost 5 bases to trimming and J lost 7 bases, with 9 bases between them. There are 12 residues in the CDR3. The CDR3 DNA follows: TGTGCCAGCAGCAGGGGGTTGAATGAGCAGTTCTTC. Its protein is CASSRGLNEQFF.

The chain uses TRBV29-1 and TRBJ2-3, with TRBD2 identical over 11 bases. CDR3 size: 15 residues. Germline loops: CDR1 SQVTM, CDR2 ANQGSEA. V was pared by 6 bases and J by 4 bases, with 9 bases of the junction left unmatched. The CDR3 loop is CSVGGVAGGPDTQYF. The DNA of the CDR3 is TGCAGCGTGGGCGGGGTAGCGGGAGGGCCAGATACGCAGTATTTT.

The V call is TRBV10-2, the J call TRBJ1-6; tentatively, D is TRBD1 (5 bases). Trimming shortened V by 8 bases and J by 5 bases, and 10 bases separated the two germline ends. This CDR3 has 13 amino acids. The V gene's germline CDR1 is WSHSY and CDR2 SAAADI. In DNA form, the CDR3 reads TGCGCCAGCGGGGCCACAGATAATTCACCCCTCCACTTT. Encoded protein: CASGATDNSPLHF.

This clone was picked up one time. The CDR3 region is CASRLGGFSGNTIYF. The DNA for the CDR3 is TGTGCCAGCAGGCTGGGGGGTTTCTCTGGAAACACCATATATTTT. The chain couples TRBV6-5 to TRBJ1-3; D might be TRBD1 (5 bases). Trimming removed 6 bases from V and 0 bases from J, with 12 bases in between. CDR3 length: 15 residues. Germline V gene sequence: CDR1 MNHEY, CDR2 SVGAGI.

The V and J genes are TRBV10-3 and TRBJ1-1; D gene unclear. The germline V gene encodes CDR1 ENHRY and CDR2 SYGVKD. The CDR3 length is 11 residues. V dropped 10 bases and J dropped 1 base, with 7 bases sitting between them. Written as DNA, the CDR3 is TGTGCCACCCGACAGAACACTGAAGCTTTCTTT. This sequence encodes CATRQNTEAFF.

This chain uses TRBV9 with TRBJ2-3, with D perhaps TRBD2 (6 bases). V gave up 3 bases and J gave up 10 bases, with 15 bases separating them. The V gene's germline CDR1 is SGDLS and CDR2 YYNGEE. CDR3 length: 13 amino acids. The chain's CDR3 is CASSAGPGLPQYF. For the CDR3, the DNA is TGTGCCAGCAGCGCCGGACCGGGACTCCCGCAGTATTTT. The full variable domain, with the rest looked up from reference TRBV9 and TRBJ2-3, is DSGVTQTPKHLITATGQRVTLRCSPRSGDLSVYWYQQSLDQGLQFLIQYYNGEERAKGNILERFSAQQFPDLHSELNLSSLELGDSALYFCASSAGPGLPQYFGPGTRLTVL.

The chain joins TRBV30 to TRBJ2-1; 12 positions agree with TRBD2. After removal of 3 bases from V and 6 bases from J, the junction contained 9 bases not matched to a gene. The CDR3 loop spans 16 amino acids. Germline V lookup: CDR1 GTSNPN, CDR2 SVGIG (reference sequence). The CDR3 region is CAWSGGLAGLSNEQFF. The DNA for the CDR3 is TGTGCCTGGAGCGGAGGACTAGCGGGATTGAGCAATGAGCAGTTCTTC.

The V gene is TRBV3-1 (or the pseudogene TRBV3-2), the J gene TRBJ2-5, with 7 bases lining up with TRBD1. The CDR3 runs to 16 residues. In germline, CDR1 is LGHDT, CDR2 YNNKEL (reference sequence). V was clipped by 4 bases and J by 4 bases; unmatched bases: 12. The CDR3 sequence: CASSRGTGYRGETQYF. Written as DNA, the CDR3 is TGTGCCAGCAGCCGGGGGACGGGCTACAGGGGAGAGACCCAGTACTTC.

The chain links TRBV6-5 to TRBJ1-5, with D possibly being TRBD1 (5 bases). The CDR3 extends over 12 amino acids. The V end was cut by 4 bases, the J end by 6 bases, with 7 bases between. Germline assignment: CDR1 MNHEY and CDR2 SVGAGI. CDR3 DNA sequence: TGTGCCAGCAGTTTCCAGGGTCAGCCCCAGCATTTT. It codes for CASSFQGQPQHF.

J is TRBJ1-1 and V is TRBV19; D gene unclear. CDR3 size: 13 residues. V dropped 3 bases and J dropped 1 base, with 6 bases sitting between them. Germline V gene data show CDR1 as LNHDA and CDR2 as SQIVND (reference sequence). CDR3 nucleotides: TGTGCCAGTAGTATCCAGGAGAACACTGAAGCTTTCTTT. Translated: CASSIQENTEAFF.

The chain joins TRBV9 to TRBJ2-5, with 7 nucleotides matching TRBD2. The CDR3 consists of 16 residues. Germline-derived CDR1 and CDR2 are SGDLS and YYNGEE. Trimming removed 0 bases from V and 0 bases from J; junction bases left unmatched: 5. This chain's CDR3 is CASSVATGTNQETQYF. The CDR3 DNA follows: TGTGCCAGCAGCGTAGCTACCGGGACTAACCAAGAGACCCAGTACTTC.

The rearrangement joins TRBV11-2 to TRBJ2-1; 9 positions match TRBD1. There are 16 residues in the CDR3. With V trimmed by 5 bases and J by 6 bases, 11 bases remained unmatched. Germline CDR1 and CDR2: SGHAT and FQNNGV. CDR3 in amino acids: CASSHSGQGTSNEQFF. CDR3 bases: TGTGCCAGCAGCCATAGCGGACAGGGGACATCCAATGAGCAGTTCTTC.

This chain connects TRBV7-3 to TRBJ1-1; D gene ambiguous. The CDR3 length is 15 residues. Trimming stripped 6 bases from V and 4 bases from J, with 18 bases between. The germline gives CDR1 SGHTA, CDR2 FQGTGA. CDR3 nucleotide sequence: TGTGCCAGCAGTCAGCGGGGTGGGCGGGCCACTGAAGCTTTCTTT. Encoded protein: CASSQRGGRATEAFF.